This record concerns one T cell receptor beta chain sequence. Its antigen remains unidentified. The record originates from a study of T cell responses to AZD1222 COVID-19 vaccine. The study, taken as a whole, reports: Regions left unmutated in variants are reportedly the target of nearly half of spike-specific TCRs.

CDR1 is MNHEY, CDR2 SMNVEV, per germline (reference sequence). The CDR3 is 14 amino acids. With 10 bases removed from V and 5 bases from J, the gap between germline ends came to 18 bases. TCRdb's copy holds only in-frame clones and misses some; the assay was immunoSEQ multiplex PCR. The data show roughly 120,000 clones, with under 85% seen just once and over 5.5% held by the top ten. V gene TRBV27 combines with J gene TRBJ1-5; D possibly corresponds to TRBD1 (6 bases). The specimen comprised peripheral blood, sampled on day 0 of AZD1222 vaccination. The receptor was isolated from an adult in good health. The DNA for the CDR3 is TGTGCCACCCTAAACCCGACAGGCCATCAGCCCCAGCATTTT. Translating gives CATLNPTGHQPQHF.